This passage covers 15 T cell receptor beta chains from one sample sequenced in a study of blood T cell repertoires in COVID-19. Assay: immunoSEQ multiplex PCR; the TCRdb copy retains only in-frame clones and omits some. The data contain under 500,000 clones, 85% to 90% of them singletons. Sequencing input: peripheral blood. The receptor set was obtained from a woman in her twenties or thirties with acute or convalescent COVID-19.

This clone was detected once. This rearrangement joins TRBV15 to TRBJ2-2; 9 nucleotides line up with TRBD1. This CDR3 has 16 amino acids. CDR1 and CDR2 from the germline V gene are LNHNV and YYDKDF (reference sequence). The V gene end was trimmed by 5 bases and the J gene end by 5 bases; junction bases not matched to a gene: 9. The CDR3 DNA reads as TGTGCCACCAGCGGGGCGGGACAGGGTAGGACCGGGGAGCTGTTTTTT. Amino acids: CATSGAGQGRTGELFF.

Details on this clone: Other DNA sequences within the sample encode an identical CDR3. The chain combines TRBV13 with TRBJ2-7, with 11 nucleotides matching TRBD1. The CDR3 loop spans 14 amino acids. Germline V gene data show CDR1 as PRHDT and CDR2 as FYEKMQ (reference sequence). The V segment lost 4 bases and the J segment 3 bases; nucleotides outside the gene matches: 2. CDR3 in amino acids: CASSSGTGGYEQYF. Here the CDR3 DNA reads TGTGCCAGCAGCTCCGGGACAGGGGGCTACGAGCAGTACTTC.

The table lists this clone with many counts. The V call is TRBV6-6, the J call TRBJ1-2; D call uncertain. Germline CDR1 is MNHNY and CDR2 is SVGAGI (reference sequence). This CDR3 is built from 14 residues. Trimming stripped 6 bases from V and 6 bases from J, with 17 bases between. CDR3 loop: CASRPAVRYDGYTF. DNA of the CDR3: TGTGCCAGCAGACCTGCCGTGAGGTACGATGGCTACACCTTC.

The chain is built from TRBV6-5 and TRBJ1-4; 7 nucleotides align to TRBD1. CDR1 and CDR2 (germline): MNHEY, SVGAGI. V lost 5 bases to trimming and J lost 4 bases; unmatched junction nucleotides: 4. There are 14 residues in the CDR3. CDR3 in DNA: TGTGCCAGCAGTAGGGACAGCAATAATGAAAAACTGTTTTTT. Its protein product is CASSRDSNNEKLFF.

The chain links TRBV20-1 to TRBJ2-7, with TRBD2 matching 15 bases. The CDR3 has 15 residues. J was trimmed by 2 bases and V by 3 bases; bases with no gene match: 2. CDR1 and CDR2 from the germline V gene are DFQATT and SNEGSKA (reference sequence). The CDR3 sequence: CSASRTSGGAYEQYF. The CDR3 region has the DNA TGCAGTGCTAGTCGGACTAGCGGGGGGGCCTACGAGCAGTACTTC.

The chain links TRBV19 to TRBJ1-1, with TRBD1 identical over 7 bases. V shed 6 bases and J 2 bases; nucleotides not matched to a gene: 3. The CDR3 consists of 13 residues. Germline CDR1 is LNHDA and CDR2 is SQIVND (reference sequence). CDR3 in DNA: TGTGCCAGTAGACGGACAGGTAACACTGAAGCTTTCTTT. Its translation is CASRRTGNTEAFF. Full variable domain (outside the CDR3, taken from reference TRBV19 and TRBJ1-1): DGGITQSPKYLFRKEGQNVTLSCEQNLNHDAMYWYRQDPGQGLRLIYYSQIVNDFQKGDIAEGYSVSREKKESFPLTVTSAQKNPTAFYLCASRRTGNTEAFFGQGTRLTVV.

This clone has a single count. The chain joins TRBV27 to TRBJ1-1; D remains unclear. The length of the CDR3 is 12 residues. In germline, CDR1 is MNHEY, CDR2 SMNVEV (reference sequence). V shed 4 bases and J shed 11 bases, with 14 bases lying between them. This CDR3 is CASSSPGNRAFF. In DNA, the CDR3 is TGTGCCAGCAGTTCACCGGGAAATAGGGCTTTCTTT.

This clone was found once. The chain couples TRBV9 to TRBJ2-5, with D unresolved. Trimming removed 2 bases at V and 2 bases at J, with 13 bases between. This CDR3 comprises 15 residues. The germline CDR1 and CDR2 sequences are SGDLS and YYNGEE. The CDR3 coding sequence is TGTGCCAGCAGCGTGTCCGCGAAGTCTCAAGAGACCCAGTACTTC. It encodes CASSVSAKSQETQYF.

V usage is TRBV10-1 and J usage is TRBJ1-1; no clear D. The CDR3 extends over 13 amino acids. CDR1 is WNHNN and CDR2 is SYGVQD in the germline V gene (reference sequence). The V gene lost 2 bases and the J gene lost 2 bases, with 6 bases spanning the gap. The CDR3 bases are TGCGCCAGCAGTGAGGGGCCTAACACTGAAGCTTTCTTT. Its protein product is CASSEGPNTEAFF.

The V call is TRBV27, the J call TRBJ2-5; 7 bases are a match to TRBD1. This CDR3 has 16 residues. CDR1 and CDR2 (germline): MNHEY, SMNVEV (reference sequence). V lost 5 bases and J lost 5; bases outside the gene matches: 14. The CDR3: CASSPRTGGFGETQYF. The CDR3 DNA reads TGTGCCAGCAGTCCTCGGACAGGCGGATTCGGGGAGACCCAGTACTTC.

V gene TRBV2 combines with J gene TRBJ2-3; 13 nucleotides match TRBD2. With 2 bases clipped from V and 14 bases from J, the junction kept 13 bases outside the gene matches. The CDR3 extends over 16 amino acids. From germline, CDR1 is SNHLY and CDR2 FYNNEI. CDR3 residues: CASSERTSGGLDTRYF. CDR3 nucleotides: TGTGCCAGCAGTGAAAGGACTAGCGGGGGCCTAGATACGAGGTATTTT.

J is TRBJ2-2 and V is TRBV29-1, with 10 bases identical to TRBD1. The V and J ends lost 7 bases and 1 base, in that order; junction bases with no gene match: 3. Germline values: CDR1 SQVTM, CDR2 ANQGSEA. The CDR3 consists of 14 residues. CDR3 residues: CSARTGGNTGELFF. CDR3 nucleotides: TGCAGCGCTCGGACAGGGGGGAACACCGGGGAGCTGTTTTTT.

The chain joins TRBV5-1 to TRBJ1-2, with D unclear. Germline values: CDR1 SGHRS, CDR2 YFSETQ. The CDR3 is 13 amino acids. V gave up 2 bases and J gave up 4 bases, with 9 bases separating them. In DNA, the CDR3 is TGCGCCAGCAGCTTAGTTAGTGGCTATGGCTACACCTTC. Translating gives CASSLVSGYGYTF.

The chain links TRBV24-1 to TRBJ2-7, with D perhaps TRBD2 (5 bases). This CDR3 comprises 14 residues. Between the trimmed V and J ends, which lost 2 bases and 13 bases, there was a span of 20 bases. In germline, CDR1 is KGHDR, CDR2 SFDVKD. The CDR3 nucleotides read TGTGCCACCAGTGATTCGACCCGCGGGCTGAGGCTATACTTC. It translates to CATSDSTRGLRLYF.

The chain has TRBV25-1 and TRBJ1-2; D is uncertain. CDR3 length: 15 residues. Germline-derived CDR1 and CDR2 are MGHDK and SYGVNS. Deletions cut 1 base from V and 7 bases from J, with 16 bases between. CDR3 in amino acids: CASSESGVHRGGYTF. The CDR3 bases are TGTGCCAGCAGTGAATCTGGGGTCCATCGGGGTGGCTACACCTTC.